What follows is one T cell receptor (beta chain) and its context. Its specificity is not known. The data are from a study of T cell responses to AZD1222 COVID-19 vaccine. In the study overall: Doses given second, at about 4 or about 12 weeks, were pooled. Study-wide results and limits: Among spike-specific TCRs, nearly half reportedly target unmutated variant regions.

TCRdb's copy holds only in-frame clones and misses some; the assay was immunoSEQ multiplex PCR. Among some 130,000 clones listed, under 90% were seen once. The germline V and J ends were trimmed by 3 bases and 3 bases, with 17 bases remaining between them. The CDR3 length is 17 residues. The germline V gene encodes CDR1 LNHDA and CDR2 SQIVND (reference sequence). The origin of this receptor is an adult in good health. The gene calls are TRBV19 and TRBJ1-4; possibly TRBD1 for D (5 bases). The sequencing here drew on peripheral blood, taken on day 0 of AZD1222 vaccination. The CDR3 DNA follows: TGTGCCAGTAGTATCATGGAGAGGGGCCCGGCTAATGAAAAACTGTTTTTT. Its protein is CASSIMERGPANEKLFF.